The clone carrying this T cell receptor (beta chain) was found many times. Newly diagnosed hyperthyroidism patients aged 18 to 65 years had disease lasting under 2 months. Patients having uncontrolled infection, another autoimmune disease, pregnancy or lactation were not included. The authors obtained PBMCs from 9 to 10 ml of fresh peripheral blood. RNA transcripts gave rise to amplified TCR beta CDR3 regions. RT-PCR in the first round (using the HTBI primer set) targeted the TCR CDR3. TCRdb ran MiXCR on the multiplex PCR reads and lists one entry per CDR3 protein. The sample has nearly 600,000 distinct CDR3 sequences; over 11% are singletons. The CDR3 spans 17 residues. Germline assignment: CDR1 LGHDT and CDR2 YNNKEL (reference sequence). Between the trimmed V and J ends, which lost 0 bases and 2 bases, there was a span of 15 bases. The data were taken from a study of T cells in Graves' hyperthyroidism and ophthalmopathy. Turning to the study itself: Blood from the periphery was taken at initial diagnosis, before any treatment.

The sequencing input was blood. The TCR comes from a young woman with Graves' hyperthyroidism that later progressed to Graves' ophthalmopathy. The V call is TRBV3-1, the J call TRBJ2-3; TRBD1 is a possible D gene (5 bases). The CDR3 region has the DNA TGTGCCAGCAGCCAAGAAGACGCGACAGAGGTCACAGATACGCAGTATTTT. It translates to CASSQEDATEVTDTQYF.